Reported below is one T cell receptor beta chain. What it binds is not known. 13 Jbeta primers and 60 Vbeta primers were used for the PCR. Only in-frame clones appear in the TCRdb table, and some are missing; sequencing was by immunoSEQ multiplex PCR. The sample includes around 67,000 clones, about 70% seen only once; the top ten take about a fifth. CDR1 and CDR2 (germline): LNHNV, YYDKDF (reference sequence). Trimming left V 0 bases short and J 8 bases short, with 10 bases between. The CDR3 has 13 residues. This record belongs to a study of cytomegalovirus exposure and HLA in healthy donors. Study conclusions and caveats: Several of the most significant clusters appeared, in a later analysis, to be linked to common viral pathogens.

The rearrangement links TRBV15 to TRBJ1-1; the D gene is possibly TRBD1 (5 bases). The specimen was PBMCs. This receptor was taken from a woman in her 30s in good health and CMV-seropositive. The CDR3 DNA is TGTGCCACCAGCAGAGATGGGGCAAGAGAAGCTTTCTTT. Encoded protein: CATSRDGAREAFF.